Below, 30 T cell receptor beta chains from the same sample are listed, as sequenced in a study of T cell responses to AZD1222 COVID-19 vaccine. The assay was immunoSEQ multiplex PCR, and TCRdb's table has in-frame clones only and misses some. The table has approximately 170,000 clones, over 85% seen once; the top ten hold over 1.5%. The sample here was peripheral blood, taken on day 0 of AZD1222 vaccination. Receptor source: an adult in good health.

This clone has just one count. The CDR3 sequence: CASSFRGRTEAFF. The CDR3, as DNA: TGTGCCAGCAGTTTCAGGGGGAGAACTGAAGCTTTCTTT. The chain combines TRBV12-3 or TRBV12-4 with TRBJ1-1, with 7 bases aligning to TRBD1. CDR3 length: 13 amino acids. J was trimmed by 5 bases and V by 3 bases; bases with no gene match: 3.

The V and J genes are TRBV6-5 and TRBJ1-1; 12 nucleotides align to TRBD1. Trimming cost V 4 bases and J 11 bases; bases outside gene matches: 8. This CDR3 is built from 14 residues. CDR1 is MNHEY and CDR2 is SVGAGI in the germline V gene. CDR3 nucleotide sequence: TGTGCCAGCAGTTCCCTGGGGACAGGGGGCAGGGCTTTCTTT. This sequence encodes CASSSLGTGGRAFF.

The chain uses TRBV11-2 and TRBJ2-7, with 10 bases identical to TRBD2. The germline CDR1 and CDR2 sequences are SGHAT and FQNNGV. The CDR3 extends over 14 amino acids. J lost 4 bases, V lost 3 bases, and 3 bases had no gene match. The CDR3 here is CASSFGTSAYEQYF. DNA of the CDR3: TGTGCCAGCAGCTTTGGGACTAGCGCTTACGAGCAGTACTTC.

This chain connects TRBV19 to TRBJ2-1, with a weak D call TRBD1 (6 bases). The CDR3 loop spans 18 amino acids. Germline V gene lookup returns CDR1 LNHDA and CDR2 SQIVND (reference sequence). Trimming pared 4 bases from V and 0 bases from J, leaving 19 bases between. The CDR3 nucleotides read TGTGCCAGTAGTAGGGACAAACATCCCTTGAGCTCCTACAATGAGCAGTTCTTC. Its translation: CASSRDKHPLSSYNEQFF.

This sequence joins TRBV5-1 and TRBJ2-1; tentative D call: TRBD1 (5 bases). This CDR3 has 14 amino acids. Per germline, CDR1 SGHRS and CDR2 YFSETQ. Trimming shortened V by 0 bases and J by 4 bases, and 8 bases separated the two germline ends. The CDR3 protein is CASSLGQTYNEQFF. CDR3 DNA sequence: TGCGCCAGCAGCTTGGGACAGACTTACAATGAGCAGTTCTTC.

The rearrangement uses TRBV7-9 and TRBJ2-2; 7 bases are shared with TRBD1. The germline CDR1 and CDR2 sequences are SEHNR and FQNEAQ (reference sequence). J lost 5 bases, V lost 3 bases, and 3 bases had no gene match. The CDR3 contains 14 residues. The CDR3 spells CASSFTGVTGELFF. The CDR3 region has the DNA TGTGCCAGCAGCTTTACAGGGGTGACCGGGGAGCTGTTTTTT.

V gene TRBV11-2 combines with J gene TRBJ1-5, with D unclear. From germline, CDR1 is SGHAT and CDR2 FQNNGV. Trimming took off 6 bases at V and 0 bases at J, with 12 bases between the two ends. This CDR3 contains 15 residues. CDR3 sequence (DNA): TGTGCCAGCAGTTATCAGGTCCATAGCAATCAGCCCCAGCATTTT. This encodes CASSYQVHSNQPQHF.

The CDR3 region is CASSQDKSGGLNTEAFF. DNA for the CDR3: TGCGCCAGCAGCCAAGATAAGTCGGGGGGGTTGAACACTGAAGCTTTCTTT. V is TRBV4-3 and J is TRBJ1-1; TRBD1 is a possible D gene (5 bases). CDR3 length equals 17 residues. V was trimmed by 0 bases and J by 0 bases, leaving 14 bases between them. Per germline, CDR1 LGHNA and CDR2 YSLEER.

The table lists this clone with a count of one. CDR3 region: CASSELAGGPTDTQYF. Written as DNA, the CDR3 is TGTGCCAGCTCAGAACTAGCGGGGGGGCCCACAGATACGCAGTATTTT. The genes are TRBV18 and TRBJ2-3, with 13 bases that match TRBD2. The CDR3 spans 16 residues. Germline CDR1 KGHSH, CDR2 LQKENI. Losses at the gene ends were 5 bases for V and 2 bases for J; bases not matched to a gene: 4.

For the CDR3, the DNA is TGTGCCAGCAGCTTAGTGTATTCACCCCTCCACTTT. It specifies CASSLVYSPLHF. The V call is TRBV11-2, the J call TRBJ1-6; the D is unclear. The CDR3 is made up of 12 amino acids. The V end was cut by 1 base, the J end by 8 bases, with 3 bases between. The germline CDR1 and CDR2 sequences are SGHAT and FQNNGV.

The chain has TRBV5-8 and TRBJ2-3, with D uncertain. Per germline, CDR1 SGHTS and CDR2 YDEGEE. Trimming left V 0 bases short and J 0 bases short, with 5 bases between. The CDR3 extends over 14 amino acids. CDR3 loop: CASSLDQSTDTQYF. DNA for the CDR3: TGTGCCAGCAGCTTGGACCAGAGCACAGATACGCAGTATTTT.

This chain links TRBV7-3 with TRBJ2-1; 9 bases are a match to TRBD1. Germline V gene data show CDR1 as SGHTA and CDR2 as FQGTGA. The CDR3 totals 20 residues. V shed 0 bases and J 4 bases; nucleotides not matched to a gene: 16. The CDR3 sequence is CASSLTTSVDRGSNYNEQFF. The CDR3 coding sequence is TGTGCCAGCAGCTTAACCACCTCCGTCGACAGGGGGTCCAATTACAATGAGCAGTTCTTC. The whole variable domain, remainder taken from reference TRBV7-3 and TRBJ2-1, is GAGVSQTPSNKVTEKGKYVELRCDPISGHTALYWYRQSLGQGPEFLIYFQGTGAADDSGLPNDRFFAVRPEGSVSTLKIQRTERGDSAVYLCASSLTTSVDRGSNYNEQFFGPGTRLTVL.

As regards this clone: At one of its ends the junction is not consistent with the germline gene, which may arise from a read error. The V call is TRBV7-3, the J call TRBJ1-6, with D possibly being TRBD1 (5 bases). Germline V gene lookup returns CDR1 SGHTA and CDR2 FQGTGA. This CDR3 comprises 15 residues. In DNA form, the CDR3 reads TGTGCCAGCAGCCTAACAGCAGGGAGTGATTCACCCCTCCACTTT. It codes for CASSLTAGSDSPLHF.

CDR3: CASSLGATNEKLFF. The CDR3 coding sequence is TGTGCCAGCAGTTTGGGGGCAACTAATGAAAAACTGTTTTTT. The chain has TRBV6-5 and TRBJ1-4; TRBD1 is a possible D gene (5 bases). This CDR3 is built from 14 residues. Trimming took 4 bases from V and 0 from J, leaving 6 bases between them. Germline V CDR1 and CDR2: MNHEY, SVGAGI.

The V and J genes are TRBV12-5 and TRBJ1-1; D is uncertain. The germline V and J ends were trimmed by 1 base and 0 bases, with 6 bases remaining between them. Germline CDR1 LGHNT, CDR2 FRNRAP. The CDR3 has 14 residues. The CDR3 loop reads CASGLASLNTEAFF. The CDR3 DNA is TGTGCTAGTGGTTTGGCCTCACTGAACACTGAAGCTTTCTTT.

The chain combines TRBV5-1 with TRBJ1-3, with 10 bases lining up with TRBD1. This CDR3 comprises 17 residues. The germline gives CDR1 SGHRS, CDR2 YFSETQ. J was trimmed by 0 bases and V by 1 base; bases with no gene match: 4. This CDR3 is CASSLLGQGSSGNTIYF. The CDR3 DNA sequence: TGCGCCAGCAGCTTGTTGGGACAGGGGAGCTCTGGAAACACCATATATTTT.

V is TRBV6-2 or TRBV6-3 and J is TRBJ2-1; a possible D gene is TRBD2 (5 bases). V lost 6 bases and J 0 bases, leaving 6 bases between the germline ends. Germline lookup yields CDR1 MNHEY and CDR2 SVGEGT. This CDR3 has 13 amino acids. CDR3: CASSRDSYNEQFF. The CDR3 DNA is TGTGCCAGCAGCCGGGACTCCTACAATGAGCAGTTCTTC.

V and J are TRBV11-2 and TRBJ1-1; D uncertain. With 0 bases removed from V and 0 bases from J, the gap between germline ends came to 8 bases. CDR1 and CDR2 (germline): SGHAT, FQNNGV. The CDR3 is made up of 15 amino acids. The CDR3 region has the DNA TGTGCCAGCAGCTTAGATGGCAGGTTGAACACTGAAGCTTTCTTT. Translating gives CASSLDGRLNTEAFF.

V is TRBV5-5 and J is TRBJ1-2; D may be TRBD1 (6 bases). Trimming took 0 bases from V and 5 from J, leaving 20 bases between them. Germline V gene sequence: CDR1 SGHKS, CDR2 YYEKEE (reference sequence). The CDR3 sequence is 17 residues long. The CDR3 protein is CASSLARAGGLGYGYTF. CDR3 in DNA: TGTGCCAGCAGCTTGGCCCGGGCCGGGGGCTTGGGGTATGGCTACACCTTC.

V usage is TRBV5-1 and J usage is TRBJ1-3; TRBD1 might be the D (6 bases). CDR1 is SGHRS and CDR2 is YFSETQ in the germline V gene. The CDR3 contains 14 residues. The germline V and J ends were trimmed by 5 bases and 4 bases, with 13 bases remaining between them. This CDR3 reads CASRAGAGGNTIYF. CDR3 in DNA: TGCGCCAGCAGAGCAGGGGCAGGGGGAAACACCATATATTTT.

The rearrangement links TRBV4-2 to TRBJ2-1; the match to TRBD1 covers 7 bases. Trimming took 0 bases from V and 1 from J; bases not matched to a gene: 9. CDR3 length equals 18 residues. Germline V gene sequence: CDR1 LGHNA, CDR2 YNFKEQ. The CDR3 loop reads CASSQDRLQGRSYNEQFF. The CDR3 coding sequence is TGTGCCAGCAGCCAAGATCGTCTACAGGGGAGATCCTACAATGAGCAGTTCTTC.

This rearrangement joins TRBV6-5 to TRBJ1-5; D remains ambiguous. This CDR3 contains 13 residues. Germline V gene data show CDR1 as MNHEY and CDR2 as SVGAGI. Trimming shortened V by 5 bases and J by 9 bases, and 14 bases separated the two germline ends. CDR3 DNA: TGTGCCAGCAGTACACGTACGGGTCGGCCCCAGCATTTT. As protein: CASSTRTGRPQHF.

The gene calls are TRBV30 and TRBJ1-3; D remains unclear. The CDR3 has 15 residues. The V end lost 0 bases, the J end lost 4 bases, and 13 bases lay between the germline ends. Germline V gene lookup returns CDR1 GTSNPN and CDR2 SVGIG (reference sequence). This CDR3 reads CAWSVQPGSGNTIYF. The CDR3 bases are TGTGCCTGGAGTGTACAGCCGGGGTCGGGAAACACCATATATTTT.

This clone was seen just once. The chain carries TRBV11-1 and TRBJ2-7, with D hard to call. The V and J ends lost 3 bases and 0 bases respectively, with 6 bases between them. Germline V gene lookup returns CDR1 SGHAT and CDR2 FQDESV (reference sequence). There are 13 residues in the CDR3. The CDR3 DNA reads as TGTGCCAGCAGCTTCGGCGCCTCCTACGAGCAGTACTTC. Amino acids: CASSFGASYEQYF.

V is TRBV10-1 and J is TRBJ1-1; 8 positions agree with TRBD1. V shed 6 bases and J 3 bases; nucleotides not matched to a gene: 3. Per the germline V gene, CDR1 is WNHNN and CDR2 is SYGVQD (reference sequence). This CDR3 region has 13 residues. The CDR3 nucleotides are TGCGCCAGCAGCTACAGGGGGGACACTGAAGCTTTCTTT. Protein sequence: CASSYRGDTEAFF.

This chain links TRBV10-3 with TRBJ1-1, with 7 bases matching TRBD1. This CDR3 has 13 amino acids. Germline-derived CDR1 and CDR2 are ENHRY and SYGVKD. The trim removed 6 bases at V and 3 bases at J, leaving 4 bases unmatched. The CDR3 sequence: CAIRDRLYTEAFF. In DNA form, the CDR3 reads TGTGCCATCAGGGACAGGTTATACACTGAAGCTTTCTTT.

This chain connects TRBV30 to TRBJ1-3; no clear D. The CDR3 totals 14 residues. Deletions cut 3 bases from V and 0 bases from J, with 9 bases between. The V gene's germline CDR1 is GTSNPN and CDR2 SVGIG (reference sequence). The CDR3 sequence is CAWSPGVSGNTIYF. The CDR3 DNA reads TGTGCCTGGAGCCCAGGTGTCTCTGGAAACACCATATATTTT.

The chain employs TRBV6-2 or TRBV6-3 and TRBJ1-3; D is undetermined. The CDR3 length is 14 residues. Germline loops: CDR1 MNHEY, CDR2 SVGEGT. V was shortened by 5 bases and J by 4 bases, with 12 bases between the two germline ends. The CDR3 DNA is TGTGCCAGCAGTAACAACCCTGGAGGAAACACCATATATTTT. Its translation is CASSNNPGGNTIYF.

The chain uses TRBV19 and TRBJ2-1; D not certain. This CDR3 has 12 residues. In germline, CDR1 is LNHDA, CDR2 SQIVND (reference sequence). V lost 0 bases and J lost 9, with 6 bases in between. Written as DNA, the CDR3 is TGTGCCAGTAGTATAGATGTCGGTGAGCAGTTCTTC. Translated, it gives CASSIDVGEQFF.

The gene calls are TRBV6-5 and TRBJ1-2; 9 bases line up with TRBD1. In germline, CDR1 is MNHEY, CDR2 SVGAGI. Trimming removed 5 bases from V and 7 bases from J; junction bases left unmatched: 2. The CDR3 extends over 12 amino acids. The CDR3, as DNA: TGTGCCAGCAGTCGGACAGGGGTTGGCTACACCTTC. It is translated as CASSRTGVGYTF.